Below, 10 T cell receptor beta chains from the same sample are listed, as sequenced in a study of cytomegalovirus exposure and HLA in healthy donors. With 60 Vbeta and 13 Jbeta primers, the PCR was carried out. Sequenced by immunoSEQ multiplex PCR; TCRdb stores in-frame clones only, minus some. This table has some 160,000 clones, approximately 80% appearing once. Sequencing was done on a sample of PBMCs. The receptors were gathered from a woman aged 40-49 years in good health and CMV-seropositive.

This clone was picked up one time. The chain combines TRBV20-1 with TRBJ2-5, with D uncertain. CDR1 is DFQATT and CDR2 is SNEGSKA in the germline V gene (reference sequence). CDR3 length equals 10 residues. Trimming pared 5 bases from V and 3 bases from J, leaving 4 bases between. CDR3 in amino acids: CSAAKETQYF. The CDR3 coding sequence is TGCAGTGCTGCTAAAGAGACCCAGTACTTC.

This clone was detected a few times. The chain is built from TRBV7-2 and TRBJ2-1, with 12 bases that match TRBD2. Looked up from germline, CDR1 is SGHTA and CDR2 is FQGNSA. J lost 5 bases, V lost 3 bases, and 2 bases had no gene match. CDR3 length equals 15 residues. The CDR3 protein is CASSLRTSGDNEQFF. DNA for the CDR3: TGTGCCAGCAGCTTGCGGACTAGCGGGGACAATGAGCAGTTCTTC.

The V and J genes are TRBV5-4 and TRBJ2-5, with 12 nucleotides matching TRBD1. From germline, CDR1 is SGHNT and CDR2 YYREEE (reference sequence). This CDR3 region has 15 residues. The J segment lost 9 bases and the V segment lost 0 bases, leaving 6 bases of the junction unmatched. CDR3: CASSLVGQGAGSQYF. The CDR3 DNA follows: TGTGCCAGCAGCTTGGTGGGACAGGGGGCGGGTTCCCAGTACTTC.

The V and J genes are TRBV25-1 and TRBJ2-1; a possible D gene is TRBD2 (6 bases). V lost 4 bases and J 9 bases, leaving 16 bases between the germline ends. CDR1 and CDR2 (germline): MGHDK, SYGVNS. CDR3 size: 14 residues. The CDR3 DNA sequence: TGTGCCAGCAGTGCCGGGGGTTGGGGTGGTGAGCAGTTCTTC. Its protein is CASSAGGWGGEQFF. Combining the CDR3 with reference TRBV25-1 and TRBJ2-1 gives the whole variable domain EADIYQTPRYLVIGTGKKITLECSQTMGHDKMYWYQQDPGMELHLIHYSYGVNSTEKGDLSSESTVSRIRTEHFPLTLESARPSHTSQYLCASSAGGWGGEQFFGPGTRLTVL.

The CDR3 here is CASSLGDRELREQYF. For the CDR3, the DNA is TGCGCCAGCAGCTTGGGCGACAGGGAGTTGAGGGAGCAGTACTTC. The V call is TRBV5-1, the J call TRBJ2-7, with TRBD1 matching over 7 bases. CDR1 and CDR2 from the germline V gene are SGHRS and YFSETQ. The J segment lost 7 bases and the V segment lost 0 bases, leaving 10 bases of the junction unmatched. This CDR3 contains 15 residues.

V is TRBV7-9 and J is TRBJ1-4; unclear D gene. V lost 4 bases, J lost 0 bases, and 9 bases lay in between. The CDR3 consists of 15 residues. From germline, CDR1 is SEHNR and CDR2 FQNEAQ (reference sequence). The CDR3 DNA sequence: TGTGCCAGCAGCTCCTACCAAGCAACTAATGAAAAACTGTTTTTT. The encoded protein is CASSSYQATNEKLFF.

The CDR3 nucleotides are TGTGCCAGCAGCCTCTCCGGACTAGCCCAAGAGACCCAGTACTTC. Residues: CASSLSGLAQETQYF. V and J are TRBV25-1 and TRBJ2-5; 8 bases fit TRBD2. The CDR3 consists of 15 residues. In germline, CDR1 is MGHDK, CDR2 SYGVNS. The V segment lost 6 bases and the J segment 1 base; nucleotides outside the gene matches: 7.

The genes are TRBV18 and TRBJ2-7, with 14 bases lining up with TRBD2. CDR3 size: 16 residues. The germline V gene has CDR1 KGHSH and CDR2 LQKENI. Germline trimming cut 2 bases from V and 1 base from J; bases unmatched to any gene: 1. The DNA for the CDR3 is TGTGCCAGCTCACCAGGACTAGCGGGGGGATCCTACGAGCAGTACTTC. Its translation is CASSPGLAGGSYEQYF.

V is TRBV7-9 and J is TRBJ1-2; 7 bases agree with TRBD1. Germline trimming cut 6 bases from V and 6 bases from J; bases unmatched to any gene: 7. Germline loops: CDR1 SEHNR, CDR2 FQNEAQ (reference sequence). The CDR3 totals 13 residues. The CDR3 nucleotides are TGTGCCAGCAGTACCGGGACAGTTCATGGCTACACCTTC. Translating it yields CASSTGTVHGYTF. Drawing the rest from reference TRBV7-9 and TRBJ1-2, the complete variable domain is DTGVSQNPRHKITKRGQNVTFRCDPISEHNRLYWYRQTLGQGPEFLTYFQNEAQLEKSRLLSDRFSAERPKGSFSTLEIQRTEQGDSAMYLCASSTGTVHGYTFGSGTRLTVV.

This chain connects TRBV30 to TRBJ1-2, with 8 bases matching TRBD1. V dropped 0 bases and J dropped 6; count of bases not matched to a gene: 6. There are 14 residues in the CDR3. The germline CDR1 and CDR2 sequences are GTSNPN and SVGIG (reference sequence). CDR3 DNA: TGTGCCTGGAGTGTACGGCAGGGGGCGGATGGCTACACCTTC. Encoded protein: CAWSVRQGADGYTF.